Sequencing of this T cell receptor beta chain was carried out in a study of PD-1 blockade in mismatch repair-deficient tumors. Study summary: Patients had around twelve mismatch repair-deficient cancer types, all previously treated and progressing.

Germline V gives CDR1 MNHEY, CDR2 SMNVEV (reference sequence). V lost 5 bases and J 4 bases, leaving 12 bases between the germline ends. The CDR3 contains 13 residues. The assay was immunoSEQ multiplex PCR, and TCRdb's table has in-frame clones only and misses some. Among roughly 10,000 clones listed, approximately 86% were seen once. Time point specified: roughly 10-day in vitro stimulation with candidate neoantigen peptide 2. Each of seven ELISpot-reactive candidate peptides was used for roughly ten-day stimulation. This clone was counted between two and nine times. Its antigen is as yet unknown. Study-level points and caveats: Tumor-resident clones, often absent from pretreatment blood, expanded after pembrolizumab and then contracted.

Source: cells cultured in vitro, taken from a patient treated with pembrolizumab. This chain uses TRBV27 with TRBJ2-7; D might be TRBD2 (7 bases). The receptor was derived from an adult with mismatch repair-deficient cancer. The CDR3 DNA follows: TGTGCCAGCAGTCAAGGGGGGGGATACGAGCAGTACTTC. The encoded protein is CASSQGGGYEQYF.